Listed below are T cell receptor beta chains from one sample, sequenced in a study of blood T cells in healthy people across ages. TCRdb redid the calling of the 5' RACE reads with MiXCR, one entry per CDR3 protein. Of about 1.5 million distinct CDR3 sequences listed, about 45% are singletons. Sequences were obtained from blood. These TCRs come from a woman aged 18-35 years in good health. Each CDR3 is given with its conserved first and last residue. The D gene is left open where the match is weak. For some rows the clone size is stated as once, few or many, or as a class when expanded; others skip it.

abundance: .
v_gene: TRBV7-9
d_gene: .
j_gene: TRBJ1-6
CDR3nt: TGTGCCAGCAGCTTAGAATTGGGCCGTCCAGAGGGTAATTCACCCCTCCACTTT
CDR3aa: CASSLELGRPEGNSPLHF

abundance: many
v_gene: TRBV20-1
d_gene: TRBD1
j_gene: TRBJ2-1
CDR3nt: TGCAGTGCGAGAAGTCCGGGACAGGGGGTATTTGGTGAGCAGTTCTTC
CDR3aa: CSARSPGQGVFGEQFF

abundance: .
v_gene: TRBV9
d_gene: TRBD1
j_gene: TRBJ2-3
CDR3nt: TGTGCCAGCAGCGGGTGGGACAGGGAGACAGATACGCAGTATTTT
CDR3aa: CASSGWDRETDTQYF

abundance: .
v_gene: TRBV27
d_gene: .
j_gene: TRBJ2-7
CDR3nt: TGTGCCAGCAGTTTATCGGTGGATTGGTACGAGCAGTACTTC
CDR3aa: CASSLSVDWYEQYF

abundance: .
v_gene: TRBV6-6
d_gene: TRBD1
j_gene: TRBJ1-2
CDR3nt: TGTGCCAGCACACCAGATCGGGACAGCTTCGGCTACACCTTC
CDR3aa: CASTPDRDSFGYTF

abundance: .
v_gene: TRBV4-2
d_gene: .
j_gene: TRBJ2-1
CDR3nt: TGTGCCAGCAGCCAGGGTACTATAAGCTCCTACAATGAGCAGTTCTTC
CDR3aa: CASSQGTISSYNEQFF

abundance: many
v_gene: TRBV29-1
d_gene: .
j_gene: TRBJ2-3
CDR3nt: TGCAGCGTTGATCAGTTCACAGATACGCAGTATTTT
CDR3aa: CSVDQFTDTQYF

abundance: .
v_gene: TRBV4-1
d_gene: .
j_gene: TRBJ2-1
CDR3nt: TGCGCCAGCAGCCAAGAGGCAGGGCTGGGGGGTGAGCAGTTCTTC
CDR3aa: CASSQEAGLGGEQFF

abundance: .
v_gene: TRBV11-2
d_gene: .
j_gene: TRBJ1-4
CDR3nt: TGTGCCAGCAGCTTCGCCTTGCCCAATGAAAAACTGTTTTTT
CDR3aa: CASSFALPNEKLFF

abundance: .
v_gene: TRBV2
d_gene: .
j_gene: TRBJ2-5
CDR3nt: TGTGCCAGCAGGGATAGTGGAGGGGAAGAGACCCAGTACTTC
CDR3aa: CASRDSGGEETQYF

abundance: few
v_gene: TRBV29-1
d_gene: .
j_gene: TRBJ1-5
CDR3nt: TGCAGCGGCGGGACGCCGGGTCAGCCCCAGCATTTT
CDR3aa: CSGGTPGQPQHF

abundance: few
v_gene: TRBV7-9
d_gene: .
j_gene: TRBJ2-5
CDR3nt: TGTGCCAGCAGCCCAGAGTTGGTGCCAGTAGAGACCCAGTACTTC
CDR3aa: CASSPELVPVETQYF

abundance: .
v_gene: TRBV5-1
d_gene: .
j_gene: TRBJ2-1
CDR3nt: TGCGCCAGCAGATTCCACGACAATGAGCAGTTCTTC
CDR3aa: CASRFHDNEQFF

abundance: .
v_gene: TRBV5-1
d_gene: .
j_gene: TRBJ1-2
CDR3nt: TGCGCCAGCAGCGCCCGAGGGGGGGGCCATGGCTACACCTTC
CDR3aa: CASSARGGGHGYTF

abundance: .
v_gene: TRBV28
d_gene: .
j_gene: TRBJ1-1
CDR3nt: TGTGCCGTCAAGAGACAGGTGAACACTGAAGCTTTCTTT
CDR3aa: CAVKRQVNTEAFF

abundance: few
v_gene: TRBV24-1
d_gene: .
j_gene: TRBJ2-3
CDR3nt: TGTGCCACCAGTGAGCGTTGGTCAAAAGATACGCAGTATTTT
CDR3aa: CATSERWSKDTQYF

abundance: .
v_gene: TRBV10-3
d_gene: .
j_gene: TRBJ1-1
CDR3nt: TGTGCCATCAGTGACCGACAGCGAGATGAAGCTTTCTTT
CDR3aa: CAISDRQRDEAFF

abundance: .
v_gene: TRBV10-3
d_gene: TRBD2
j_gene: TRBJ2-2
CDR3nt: TGTGCCATCAGGAACGGAGCGGGAGGGCCTGTTAGCGGGGAGCTGTTTTTT
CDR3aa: CAIRNGAGGPVSGELFF

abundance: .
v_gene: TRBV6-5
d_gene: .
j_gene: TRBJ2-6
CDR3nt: TGTGCCAGCAGTTCTGCTTGGATCTCTGGGGCCAACGTCCTGACTTTC
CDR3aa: CASSSAWISGANVLTF

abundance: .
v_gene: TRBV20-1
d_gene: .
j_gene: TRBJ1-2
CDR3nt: TGCAGTGCTACCGGCGGCCAGGGCCCTAACTATGGCTACACCTTC
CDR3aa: CSATGGQGPNYGYTF

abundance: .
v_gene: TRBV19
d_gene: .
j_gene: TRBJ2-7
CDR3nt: TGTGCCAGTAGTATCGGCAGGGCAGGCACCTACGAGCAGTACTTC
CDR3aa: CASSIGRAGTYEQYF

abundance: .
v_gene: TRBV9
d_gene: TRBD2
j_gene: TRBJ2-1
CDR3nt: TGTGCCAGCAGCGGGGGACTAGCGGGCCCCAGAGAGCAGTTCTTC
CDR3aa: CASSGGLAGPREQFF

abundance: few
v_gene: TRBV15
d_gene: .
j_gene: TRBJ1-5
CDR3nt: TGTGCCACCAGCAGGATTCCGGGGTCGCGTTATCAGCCCCAGCATTTT
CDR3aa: CATSRIPGSRYQPQHF

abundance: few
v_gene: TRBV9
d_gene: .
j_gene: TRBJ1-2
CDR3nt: TGTGCCAGCAGCGTAGATCCGGGATTGGGCTACACCTTC
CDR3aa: CASSVDPGLGYTF

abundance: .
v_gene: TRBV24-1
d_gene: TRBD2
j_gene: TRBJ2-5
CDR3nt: TGTGCCACCAGTCCTGGGCTAGCGGGGAAAGAGACCCAGTACTTC
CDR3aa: CATSPGLAGKETQYF

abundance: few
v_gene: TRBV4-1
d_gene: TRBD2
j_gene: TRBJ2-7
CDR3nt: TGCGCCAGCAGCCTTCCTCGCCCATTTACTAGCGGGGGGATCATCTACGAGCAGTACTTC
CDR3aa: CASSLPRPFTSGGIIYEQYF

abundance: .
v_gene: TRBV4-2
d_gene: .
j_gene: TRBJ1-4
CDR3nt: TGTGCCAGCAGCAACAGGGTGCAAAAACTGTTTTTT
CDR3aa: CASSNRVQKLFF

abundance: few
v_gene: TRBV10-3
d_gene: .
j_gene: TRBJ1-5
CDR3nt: TGTGCCATCAGTGACCGCCGCAACAGGCCAAATCAGCCCCAGCATTTT
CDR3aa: CAISDRRNRPNQPQHF